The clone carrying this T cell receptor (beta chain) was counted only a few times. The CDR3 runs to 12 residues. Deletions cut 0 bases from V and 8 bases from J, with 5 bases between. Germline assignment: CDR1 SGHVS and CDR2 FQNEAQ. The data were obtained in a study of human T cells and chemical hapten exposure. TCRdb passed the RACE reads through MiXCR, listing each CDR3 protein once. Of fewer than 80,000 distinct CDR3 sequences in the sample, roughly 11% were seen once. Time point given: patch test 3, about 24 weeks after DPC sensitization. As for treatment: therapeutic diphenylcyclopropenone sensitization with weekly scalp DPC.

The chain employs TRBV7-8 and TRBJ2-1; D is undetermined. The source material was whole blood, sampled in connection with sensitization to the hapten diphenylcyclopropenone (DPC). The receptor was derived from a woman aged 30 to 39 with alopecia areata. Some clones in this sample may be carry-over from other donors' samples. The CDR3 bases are TGTGCCAGCAGCTTAGCGCAGTATGAGCAGTTCTTC. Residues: CASSLAQYEQFF.